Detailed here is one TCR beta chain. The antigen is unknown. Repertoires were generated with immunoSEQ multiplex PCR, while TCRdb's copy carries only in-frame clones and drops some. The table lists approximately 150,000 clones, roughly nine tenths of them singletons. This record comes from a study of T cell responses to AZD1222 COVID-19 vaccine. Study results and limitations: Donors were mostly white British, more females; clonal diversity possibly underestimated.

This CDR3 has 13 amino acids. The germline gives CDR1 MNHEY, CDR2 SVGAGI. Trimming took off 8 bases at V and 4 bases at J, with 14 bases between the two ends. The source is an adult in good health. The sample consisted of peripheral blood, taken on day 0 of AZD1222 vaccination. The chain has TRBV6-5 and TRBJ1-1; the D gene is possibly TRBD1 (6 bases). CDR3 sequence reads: CASWGGAGTEAFF. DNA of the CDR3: TGTGCCAGCTGGGGGGGGGCTGGCACTGAAGCTTTCTTT.